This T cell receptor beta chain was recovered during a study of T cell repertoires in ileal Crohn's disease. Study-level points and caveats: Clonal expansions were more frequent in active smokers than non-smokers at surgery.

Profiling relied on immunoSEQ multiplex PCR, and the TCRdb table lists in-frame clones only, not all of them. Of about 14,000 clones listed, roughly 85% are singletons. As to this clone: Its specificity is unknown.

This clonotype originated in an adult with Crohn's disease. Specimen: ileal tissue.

CDR3 residues: CASSVSGQSGNTIYF. The CDR3 DNA reads as TGTGCCAGCAGCGTATCAGGACAGAGTGGAAACACCATATATTTT. The chain employs TRBV9 and TRBJ1-3; TRBD1 might be the D (6 bases). The V end lost 1 base, the J end lost 3 bases, and 11 bases lay between the germline ends. The CDR3 is made up of 15 amino acids. The germline CDR1 and CDR2 sequences are SGDLS and YYNGEE. The whole variable domain, filled in from reference TRBV9 and TRBJ1-3, reads DSGVTQTPKHLITATGQRVTLRCSPRSGDLSVYWYQQSLDQGLQFLIQYYNGEERAKGNILERFSAQQFPDLHSELNLSSLELGDSALYFCASSVSGQSGNTIYFGEGSWLTVV.